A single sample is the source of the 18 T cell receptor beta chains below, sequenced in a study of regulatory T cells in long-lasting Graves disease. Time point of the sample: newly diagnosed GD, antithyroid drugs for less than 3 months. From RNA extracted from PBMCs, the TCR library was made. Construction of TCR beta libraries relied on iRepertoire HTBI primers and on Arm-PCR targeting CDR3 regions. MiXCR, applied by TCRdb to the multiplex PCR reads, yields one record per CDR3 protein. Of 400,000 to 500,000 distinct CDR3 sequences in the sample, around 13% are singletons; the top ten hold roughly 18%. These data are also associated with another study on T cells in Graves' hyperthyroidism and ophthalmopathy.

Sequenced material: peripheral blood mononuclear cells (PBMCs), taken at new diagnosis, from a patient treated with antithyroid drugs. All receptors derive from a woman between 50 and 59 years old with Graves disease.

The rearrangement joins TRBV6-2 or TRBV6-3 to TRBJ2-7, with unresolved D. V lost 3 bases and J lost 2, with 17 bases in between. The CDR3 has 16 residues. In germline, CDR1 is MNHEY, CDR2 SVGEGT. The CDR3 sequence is CASSYHPSGTTYEQYF. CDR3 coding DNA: TGTGCCAGCAGTTATCACCCATCGGGTACTACCTACGAGCAGTACTTC.

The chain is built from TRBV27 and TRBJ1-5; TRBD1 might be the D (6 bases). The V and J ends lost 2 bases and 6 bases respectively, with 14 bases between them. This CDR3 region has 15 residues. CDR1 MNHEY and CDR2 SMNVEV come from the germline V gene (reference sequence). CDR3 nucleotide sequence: TGTGCCAGCAGTTTAGGGCAGGAGGGGGGTCAGCCCCAGCATTTT. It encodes CASSLGQEGGQPQHF.

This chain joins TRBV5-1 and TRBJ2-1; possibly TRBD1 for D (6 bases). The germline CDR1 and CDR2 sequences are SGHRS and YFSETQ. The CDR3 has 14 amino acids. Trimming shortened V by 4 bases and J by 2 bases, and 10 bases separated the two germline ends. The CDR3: CASSRDTAYNEQFF. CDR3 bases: TGCGCCAGCAGCAGGGACACAGCCTACAATGAGCAGTTCTTC.

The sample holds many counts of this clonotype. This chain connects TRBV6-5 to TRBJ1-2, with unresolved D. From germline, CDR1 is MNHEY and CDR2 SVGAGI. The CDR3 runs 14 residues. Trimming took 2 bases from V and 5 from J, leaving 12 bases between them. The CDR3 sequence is CASSYDGPRYGYTF. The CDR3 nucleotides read TGTGCCAGCAGTTACGATGGGCCACGATATGGCTACACCTTC.

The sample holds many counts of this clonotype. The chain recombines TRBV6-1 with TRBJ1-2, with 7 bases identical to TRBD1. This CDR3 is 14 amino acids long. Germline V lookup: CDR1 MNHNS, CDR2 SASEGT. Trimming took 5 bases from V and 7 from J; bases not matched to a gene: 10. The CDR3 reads CASSPQGSFGGYTF. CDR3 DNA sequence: TGTGCCAGCAGTCCACAGGGGAGCTTTGGTGGCTACACCTTC.

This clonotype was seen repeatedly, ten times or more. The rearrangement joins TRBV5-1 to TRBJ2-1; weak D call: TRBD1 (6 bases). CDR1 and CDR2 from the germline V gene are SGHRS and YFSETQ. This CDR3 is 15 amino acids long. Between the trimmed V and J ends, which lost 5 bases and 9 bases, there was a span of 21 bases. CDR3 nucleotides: TGCGCCAGCAGGGTAAACGGGGACAATTTCGGTGAGCAGTTCTTC. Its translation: CASRVNGDNFGEQFF.

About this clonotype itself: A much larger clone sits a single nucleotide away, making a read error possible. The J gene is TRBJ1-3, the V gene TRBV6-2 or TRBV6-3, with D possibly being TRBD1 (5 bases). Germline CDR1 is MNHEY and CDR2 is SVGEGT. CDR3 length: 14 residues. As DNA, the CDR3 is TGTGCCAGCAGTCGACAGTCGGAAGGAAGCACCATATATTTT. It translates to CASSRQSEGSTIYF.

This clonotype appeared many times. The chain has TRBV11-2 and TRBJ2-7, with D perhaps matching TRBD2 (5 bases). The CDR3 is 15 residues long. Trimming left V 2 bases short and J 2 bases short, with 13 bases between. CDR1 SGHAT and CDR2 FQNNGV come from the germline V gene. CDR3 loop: CASSLSLAGTYEQYF. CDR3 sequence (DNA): TGTGCCAGCAGCTTATCCCTAGCAGGCACCTACGAGCAGTACTTC.

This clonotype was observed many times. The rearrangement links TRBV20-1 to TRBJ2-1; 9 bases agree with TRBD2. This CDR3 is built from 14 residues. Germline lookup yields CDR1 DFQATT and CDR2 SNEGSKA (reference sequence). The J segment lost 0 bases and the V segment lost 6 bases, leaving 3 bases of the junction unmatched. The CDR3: CSAVSGSSYNEQFF. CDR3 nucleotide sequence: TGCAGTGCCGTTAGCGGGAGCTCCTACAATGAGCAGTTCTTC.

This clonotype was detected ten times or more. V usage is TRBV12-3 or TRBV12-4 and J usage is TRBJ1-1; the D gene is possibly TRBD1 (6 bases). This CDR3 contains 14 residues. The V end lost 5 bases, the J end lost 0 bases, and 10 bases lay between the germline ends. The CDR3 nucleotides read TGTGCCAGCAGTGACAGGCGGATGAACACTGAAGCTTTCTTT. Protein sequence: CASSDRRMNTEAFF.

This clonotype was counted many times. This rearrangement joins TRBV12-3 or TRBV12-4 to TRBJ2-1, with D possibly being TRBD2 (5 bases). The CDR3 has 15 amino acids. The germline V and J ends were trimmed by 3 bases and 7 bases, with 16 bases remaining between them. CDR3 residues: CASSFDWEFVNEQFF. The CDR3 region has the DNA TGTGCCAGCAGTTTTGATTGGGAGTTTGTAAATGAGCAGTTCTTC.

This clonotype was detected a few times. CDR3 sequence (DNA): TGTGCCAGCAGCTTGGGGGGGGTACAACTTGCAGATACGCAGTATTTT. Residues: CASSLGGVQLADTQYF. V usage is TRBV5-8 and J usage is TRBJ2-3; a possible D gene is TRBD2 (6 bases). V was shortened by 0 bases and J by 4 bases, with 15 bases between the two germline ends. Germline CDR1 and CDR2: SGHTS and YDEGEE. CDR3 length equals 16 residues.

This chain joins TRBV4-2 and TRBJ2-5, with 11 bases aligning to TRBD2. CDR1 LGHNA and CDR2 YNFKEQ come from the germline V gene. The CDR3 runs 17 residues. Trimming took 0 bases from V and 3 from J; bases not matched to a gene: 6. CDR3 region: CASSQDYLTSGKETQYF. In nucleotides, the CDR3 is TGTGCCAGCAGCCAAGATTACCTGACTAGCGGGAAAGAGACCCAGTACTTC.

The CDR3 loop is CSVEEGRGETQYF. The CDR3 nucleotides are TGCAGCGTTGAAGAAGGCAGGGGAGAGACCCAGTACTTC. This sequence joins TRBV29-1 and TRBJ2-5; the D gene is possibly TRBD1 (6 bases). The germline V and J ends were trimmed by 0 bases and 4 bases, with 9 bases remaining between them. CDR3 length equals 13 residues. CDR1 is SQVTM and CDR2 is ANQGSEA in the germline V gene.

The CDR3 DNA sequence: TGCGCCAGCAGCCCGGCTGGGACAGGGCACACAGATACGCAGTATTTT. Protein product: CASSPAGTGHTDTQYF. The rearrangement links TRBV5-1 to TRBJ2-3; TRBD1 matches 9 bases. Germline loops: CDR1 SGHRS, CDR2 YFSETQ. Trimming cost V 4 bases and J 2 bases; bases outside gene matches: 8. This CDR3 has 16 amino acids.

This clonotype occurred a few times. CDR3 DNA: TGTGCCAGCAGCGCTATAGAGGGCTCCGGGTCCTACAATGAGCAGTTCTTC. It yields the protein CASSAIEGSGSYNEQFF. The chain joins TRBV7-9 to TRBJ2-1; maybe TRBD2 (5 bases). This CDR3 has 17 residues. Per the germline V gene, CDR1 is SEHNR and CDR2 is FQNEAQ (reference sequence). V was clipped by 5 bases and J by 1 base, with 18 bases between them.

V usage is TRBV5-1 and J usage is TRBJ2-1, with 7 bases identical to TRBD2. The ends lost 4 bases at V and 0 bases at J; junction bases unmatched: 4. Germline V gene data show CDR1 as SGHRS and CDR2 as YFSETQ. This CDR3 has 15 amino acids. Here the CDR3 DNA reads TGCGCCAGCAGCCGTTCTAGCGGCTCCTACAATGAGCAGTTCTTC. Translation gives CASSRSSGSYNEQFF. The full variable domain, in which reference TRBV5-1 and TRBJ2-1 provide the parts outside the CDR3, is KAGVTQTPRYLIKTRGQQVTLSCSPISGHRSVSWYQQTPGQGLQFLFEYFSETQRNKGNFPGRFSGRQFSNSRSEMNVSTLELGDSALYLCASSRSSGSYNEQFFGPGTRLTVL.

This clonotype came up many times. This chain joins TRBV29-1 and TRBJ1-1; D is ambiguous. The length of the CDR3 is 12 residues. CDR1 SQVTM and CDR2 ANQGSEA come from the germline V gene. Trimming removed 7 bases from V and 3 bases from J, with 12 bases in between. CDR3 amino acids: CSAAGSYTEAFF. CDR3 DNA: TGCAGCGCTGCGGGCAGTTACACTGAAGCTTTCTTT. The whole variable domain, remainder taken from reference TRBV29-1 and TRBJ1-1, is SAVISQKPSRDICQRGTSLTIQCQVDSQVTMMFWYRQQPGQSLTLIATANQGSEATYESGFVIDKFPISRPNLTFSTLTVSNMSPEDSSIYLCSAAGSYTEAFFGQGTRLTVV.